The 5 T cell receptor beta chains below were found in one sample sequenced in a study of cytomegalovirus exposure and HLA in healthy donors. The primer mix had 60 Vbeta and 13 Jbeta primers. Only in-frame clones appear in the TCRdb table, and some are missing; sequencing was by immunoSEQ multiplex PCR. The table includes about 200,000 clones, 80% to 85% detected once. Sequenced material: PBMCs. The receptor source for this set is a woman in her thirties or forties in good health and CMV-seronegative.

V and J are TRBV5-1 and TRBJ2-1, with 8 nucleotides matching TRBD2. CDR3 size: 15 residues. The germline V gene encodes CDR1 SGHRS and CDR2 YFSETQ. The trim removed 4 bases at V and 0 bases at J, leaving 3 bases unmatched. CDR3 sequence: CASSPSGSSYNEQFF. In DNA form, the CDR3 reads TGCGCCAGCAGCCCCAGCGGGAGCTCCTACAATGAGCAGTTCTTC.

The V gene is TRBV7-9, the J gene TRBJ1-1, with D perhaps matching TRBD1 (6 bases). The CDR3 extends over 14 amino acids. Trimming removed 4 bases from V and 3 bases from J, with 12 bases in between. The germline gives CDR1 SEHNR, CDR2 FQNEAQ (reference sequence). The CDR3 loop is CASSSRQAYTEAFF. As DNA, the CDR3 is TGTGCCAGCAGCTCTAGACAGGCCTACACTGAAGCTTTCTTT.

V usage is TRBV7-2 and J usage is TRBJ1-4; TRBD1 aligns across 7 bases. With 5 bases clipped from V and 8 bases from J, the junction kept 8 bases outside the gene matches. Germline V gene sequence: CDR1 SGHTA, CDR2 FQGNSA. The CDR3 sequence is 14 residues long. CDR3 sequence (DNA): TGTGCCAGCAGCGTACCAGGGGGAGAGGAAAAACTGTTTTTT. It encodes CASSVPGGEEKLFF.

The table lists this clone with a few counts. This chain uses TRBV6-1 with TRBJ2-1; weak D call: TRBD1 (6 bases). CDR1 is MNHNS, CDR2 SASEGT, per germline. Trimming took 4 bases from V and 9 from J, leaving 28 bases between them. This CDR3 is 18 amino acids long. The CDR3 nucleotides are TGTGCCAGCAGTGTAAGATCTCTCCCGGGACAAAGTGTTATTGAGCAGTTCTTC. Its translation: CASSVRSLPGQSVIEQFF.

About this clone: In the same sample, other DNA sequences code for this CDR3. The chain recombines TRBV6-5 with TRBJ1-2, with D possibly TRBD1 on 5 matching bases. This CDR3 spans 14 amino acids. Germline CDR1 MNHEY, CDR2 SVGAGI. With 3 bases removed from V and 2 bases from J, the gap between germline ends came to 10 bases. The CDR3 DNA reads TGTGCCAGCAGTTATGGGGGGAGGAACTATGGCTACACCTTC. It encodes CASSYGGRNYGYTF.